The subject of this entry is one T cell receptor (beta chain). Its antigen is as yet unknown. This sample was included in a study of T cells in tuberculosis. Study-wide results and limits: Shorter CDR3-alpha in active tuberculosis partly drove smaller distances. Classification accuracy was approximately 85% (AUROC approximately 0.89) with the GMM-specific repertoire.

This CDR3 comprises 15 residues. V dropped 0 bases and J dropped 1 base, with 10 bases sitting between them. From germline, CDR1 is SGHNT and CDR2 YYREEE (reference sequence). This table comes from immunoSEQ multiplex PCR, and its TCRdb copy is limited to in-frame clones, with some not included. The sample has 40,000 to 50,000 clones, 95% seen once. On average about 100,000 T cells per donor were immunosequenced. This clonotype was obtained from a donor aged 10 to 29 with latent tuberculosis or without tuberculosis infection. The chain uses TRBV5-4 and TRBJ1-1; the D is unclear. Material: PBMCs. The CDR3 sequence is CASSLGTGGNTEAFF. In DNA, the CDR3 is TGTGCCAGCAGCTTGGGGACGGGAGGGAACACTGAAGCTTTCTTT.